The 11 T cell receptor beta chains below come from one sample, sequenced in a study of T cells in Graves' hyperthyroidism and ophthalmopathy. The CDR3 regions of TCR beta were amplified from RNA transcripts. The HTBI primer set drove a first-round RT-PCR of the TCR CDR3. MiXCR, run by TCRdb on the multiplex PCR reads, gives a single entry per CDR3 protein. In the table there are about 540,000 distinct CDR3 sequences, 46% of which are singletons. Sequenced material: peripheral blood or thyroid tissue (not recorded which). The receptors here all came from a woman between 18 and 29 years old with Graves' hyperthyroidism.

This clonotype was picked up many times. The genes are TRBV15 and TRBJ1-5; 7 nucleotides agree with TRBD1. Germline V gives CDR1 LNHNV, CDR2 YYDKDF (reference sequence). The ends lost 2 bases at V and 2 bases at J; junction bases unmatched: 3. This CDR3 region has 15 residues. CDR3 region: CATSRRQGGNQPQHF. The DNA for the CDR3 is TGTGCCACCAGCAGACGTCAGGGGGGCAATCAGCCCCAGCATTTT.

The chain recombines TRBV7-9 with TRBJ1-5; D possibly corresponds to TRBD1 (6 bases). This CDR3 contains 14 residues. V was pared by 5 bases and J by 3 bases, with 11 bases between. From germline, CDR1 is SEHNR and CDR2 FQNEAQ (reference sequence). CDR3 residues: CASSQGSNNQPQHF. CDR3 bases: TGTGCCAGCAGCCAGGGGTCTAACAATCAGCCCCAGCATTTT.

The V call is TRBV7-9, the J call TRBJ2-1; 8 bases line up with TRBD2. This CDR3 comprises 16 residues. With V trimmed by 5 bases and J by 2 bases, 8 bases remained unmatched. Looked up from germline, CDR1 is SEHNR and CDR2 is FQNEAQ (reference sequence). For the CDR3, the DNA is TGTGCCAGCAGCGCCGCCCAGCGGGAGCCCTACAATGAGCAGTTCTTC. As protein: CASSAAQREPYNEQFF.

The V gene is TRBV7-2, the J gene TRBJ1-2; TRBD1 aligns across 7 bases. The germline gives CDR1 SGHTA, CDR2 FQGNSA. V shed 4 bases and J 0 bases; nucleotides not matched to a gene: 14. This CDR3 has 18 residues. CDR3: CASSSLQGTAFTNYGYTF. The CDR3 DNA follows: TGTGCCAGCAGCTCCCTCCAGGGGACAGCATTCACTAACTATGGCTACACCTTC.

The gene calls are TRBV7-2 and TRBJ2-2, with TRBD2 identical over 9 bases. V was pared by 1 base and J by 0 bases, with 6 bases of the junction left unmatched. CDR1 is SGHTA, CDR2 FQGNSA, per germline. CDR3 length: 18 residues. This CDR3 is CASSLGGTSRANTGELFF. CDR3 in DNA: TGTGCCAGCAGCTTAGGTGGGACTAGCCGGGCGAACACCGGGGAGCTGTTTTTT.

CDR3: CASSFGQGGDEKLFF. The CDR3 DNA reads TGCGCCAGCAGCTTCGGACAGGGAGGTGATGAAAAACTGTTTTTT. V and J are TRBV5-1 and TRBJ1-4; TRBD1 aligns across 8 bases. The CDR3 has 15 residues. Germline V gives CDR1 SGHRS, CDR2 YFSETQ. J gave up 6 bases and V 2 bases, and 6 bases lay outside the gene matches.

The chain joins TRBV29-1 to TRBJ1-2; D not resolved. CDR3 length equals 10 residues. Germline loops: CDR1 SQVTM, CDR2 ANQGSEA. Trimming left V 6 bases short and J 3 bases short, with 5 bases between. Here the CDR3 reads CSVGYYGYTF. The CDR3 region has the DNA TGCAGCGTGGGGTACTATGGCTACACCTTC. Together with reference TRBV29-1 and TRBJ1-2, the CDR3 gives the full variable domain: SAVISQKPSRDICQRGTSLTIQCQVDSQVTMMFWYRQQPGQSLTLIATANQGSEATYESGFVIDKFPISRPNLTFSTLTVSNMSPEDSSIYLCSVGYYGYTFGSGTRLTVV.

This clonotype occurred many times. The chain carries TRBV6-5 and TRBJ1-1, with D hard to call. CDR1 is MNHEY, CDR2 SVGAGI, per germline. The CDR3 spans 13 residues. The V end lost 6 bases, the J end lost 0 bases, and 8 bases lay between the germline ends. CDR3 DNA: TGTGCCAGCAGCATCTACATGAACACTGAAGCTTTCTTT. This sequence encodes CASSIYMNTEAFF.

This clonotype was seen many times. The rearrangement uses TRBV12-3 or TRBV12-4 and TRBJ1-4; D perhaps matches TRBD1 (6 bases). V gave up 5 bases and J gave up 0 bases, with 13 bases separating them. The CDR3 loop spans 16 amino acids. The CDR3 spells CASSPSNRATNEKLFF. Written as DNA, the CDR3 is TGTGCCAGCAGTCCAAGCAACAGGGCAACTAATGAAAAACTGTTTTTT.

V usage is TRBV20-1 and J usage is TRBJ2-7; a weak D match, TRBD1 (7 bases). Trimming left V 0 bases short and J 6 bases short, with 18 bases between. The CDR3 extends over 15 amino acids. CDR1 is DFQATT, CDR2 SNEGSKA, per germline (reference sequence). In DNA form, the CDR3 reads TGCAGTGCTAGAGACTCGGAGGGGGCAGAGTTCGAGCAGTACTTC. Encoded protein: CSARDSEGAEFEQYF.

The CDR3 DNA sequence: TGTGCCAGTAACACAGGGGGCACCTACGAGCAGTACTTC. This sequence encodes CASNTGGTYEQYF. This sequence joins TRBV19 and TRBJ2-7; 9 bases match TRBD1. With 7 bases clipped from V and 2 bases from J, the junction kept 3 bases outside the gene matches. The CDR3 has 13 residues. Germline-derived CDR1 and CDR2 are LNHDA and SQIVND (reference sequence). Full variable domain (remainder filled in from reference TRBV19 and TRBJ2-7): DGGITQSPKYLFRKEGQNVTLSCEQNLNHDAMYWYRQDPGQGLRLIYYSQIVNDFQKGDIAEGYSVSREKKESFPLTVTSAQKNPTAFYLCASNTGGTYEQYFGPGTRLTVT.